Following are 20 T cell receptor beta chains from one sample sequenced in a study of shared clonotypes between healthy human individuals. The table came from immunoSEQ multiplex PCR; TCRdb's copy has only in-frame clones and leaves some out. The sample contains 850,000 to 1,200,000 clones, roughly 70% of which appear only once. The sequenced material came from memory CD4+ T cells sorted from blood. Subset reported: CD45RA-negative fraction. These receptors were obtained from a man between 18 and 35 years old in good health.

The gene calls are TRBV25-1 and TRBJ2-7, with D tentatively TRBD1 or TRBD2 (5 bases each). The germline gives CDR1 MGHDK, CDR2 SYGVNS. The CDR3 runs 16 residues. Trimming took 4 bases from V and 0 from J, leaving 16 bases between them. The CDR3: CASSGRDLKSSYEQYF. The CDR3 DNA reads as TGTGCCAGCAGTGGCAGGGACCTTAAAAGCTCCTACGAGCAGTACTTC.

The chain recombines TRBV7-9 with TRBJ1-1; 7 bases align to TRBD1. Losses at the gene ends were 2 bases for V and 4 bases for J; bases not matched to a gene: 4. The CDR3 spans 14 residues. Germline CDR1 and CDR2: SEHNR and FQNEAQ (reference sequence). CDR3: CASSLNRGSTEAFF. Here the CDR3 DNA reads TGTGCCAGCAGCTTAAACAGGGGTTCCACTGAAGCTTTCTTT. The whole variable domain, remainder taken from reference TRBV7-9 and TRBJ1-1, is DTGVSQNPRHKITKRGQNVTFRCDPISEHNRLYWYRQTLGQGPEFLTYFQNEAQLEKSRLLSDRFSAERPKGSFSTLEIQRTEQGDSAMYLCASSLNRGSTEAFFGQGTRLTVV.

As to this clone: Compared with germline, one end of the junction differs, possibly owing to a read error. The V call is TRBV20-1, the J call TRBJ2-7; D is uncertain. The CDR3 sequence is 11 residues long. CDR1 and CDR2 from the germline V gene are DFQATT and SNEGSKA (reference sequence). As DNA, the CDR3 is TGCAGTGCTGGAGAGCTCTACGAGCAGTACTTC. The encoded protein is CSAGELYEQYF.

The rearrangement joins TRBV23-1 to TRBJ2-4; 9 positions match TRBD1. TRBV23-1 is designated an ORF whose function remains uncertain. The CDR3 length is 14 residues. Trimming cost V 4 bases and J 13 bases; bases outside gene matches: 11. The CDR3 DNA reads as TGCGCCAGCAGTCCGAGGAAGGGACAGGGTTTCCAGTACTTC. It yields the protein CASSPRKGQGFQYF.

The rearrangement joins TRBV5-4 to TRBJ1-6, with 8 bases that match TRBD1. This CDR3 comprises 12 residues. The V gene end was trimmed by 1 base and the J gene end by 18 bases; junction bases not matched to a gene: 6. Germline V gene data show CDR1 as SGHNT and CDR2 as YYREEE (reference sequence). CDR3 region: CASSLPGQEAHF. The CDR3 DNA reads TGTGCCAGCAGCTTGCCGGGACAGGAAGCCCACTTT.

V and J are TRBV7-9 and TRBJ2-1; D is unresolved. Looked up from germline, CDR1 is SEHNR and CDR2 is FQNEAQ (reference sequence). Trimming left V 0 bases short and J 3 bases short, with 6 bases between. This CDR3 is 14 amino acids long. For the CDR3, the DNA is TGTGCCAGCAGCTTAGCGCCAGTCTACAATGAGCAGTTCTTC. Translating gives CASSLAPVYNEQFF.

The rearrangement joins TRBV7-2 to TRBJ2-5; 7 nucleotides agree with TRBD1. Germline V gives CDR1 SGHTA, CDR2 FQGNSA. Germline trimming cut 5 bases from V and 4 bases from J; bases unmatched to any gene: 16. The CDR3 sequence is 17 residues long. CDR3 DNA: TGTGCCAGCAGCCCGCGGCAGGGCAGGGGGTTGGGAGAGACCCAGTACTTC. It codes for CASSPRQGRGLGETQYF.

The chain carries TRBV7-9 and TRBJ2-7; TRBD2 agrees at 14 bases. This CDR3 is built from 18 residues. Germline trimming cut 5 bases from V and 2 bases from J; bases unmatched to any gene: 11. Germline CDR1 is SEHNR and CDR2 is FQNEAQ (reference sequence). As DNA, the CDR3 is TGTGCCAGCAGCCGATGGGGGACTAGCGGGAGAAGCGCCTACGAGCAGTACTTC. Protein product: CASSRWGTSGRSAYEQYF.

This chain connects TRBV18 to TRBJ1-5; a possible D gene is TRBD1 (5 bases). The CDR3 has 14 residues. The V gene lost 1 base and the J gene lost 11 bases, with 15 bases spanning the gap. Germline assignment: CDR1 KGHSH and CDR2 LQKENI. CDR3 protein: CASSPQGNGEAQHF. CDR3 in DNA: TGTGCCAGCTCACCACAGGGGAATGGTGAGGCCCAGCATTTT.

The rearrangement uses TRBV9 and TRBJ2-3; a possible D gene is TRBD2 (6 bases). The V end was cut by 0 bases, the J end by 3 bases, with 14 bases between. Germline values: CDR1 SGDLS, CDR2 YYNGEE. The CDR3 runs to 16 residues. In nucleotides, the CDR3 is TGTGCCAGCAGCGTAGCTCTAGCGTCAGGGACAGATACGCAGTATTTT. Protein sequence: CASSVALASGTDTQYF.

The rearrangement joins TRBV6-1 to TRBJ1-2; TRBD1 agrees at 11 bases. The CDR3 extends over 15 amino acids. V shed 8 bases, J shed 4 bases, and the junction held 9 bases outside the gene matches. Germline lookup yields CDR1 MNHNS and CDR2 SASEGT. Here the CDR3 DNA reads TGTGCCAGCCTTCGGACAGGGGGCTTCTCCTATGGCTACACCTTC. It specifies CASLRTGGFSYGYTF.

The CDR3 coding sequence is TGTGCCAGCAGCCCTGGGACTAGTGTTGGGGAGACCCAGTACTTC. Protein product: CASSPGTSVGETQYF. V gene TRBV5-4 combines with J gene TRBJ2-5; TRBD2 matches 8 bases. The CDR3 is made up of 15 amino acids. The ends lost 4 bases at V and 5 bases at J; junction bases unmatched: 10. Per the germline V gene, CDR1 is SGHNT and CDR2 is YYREEE (reference sequence). The entire variable domain, with the rest obtained from reference TRBV5-4 and TRBJ2-5, is as follows: ETGVTQSPTHLIKTRGQQVTLRCSSQSGHNTVSWYQQALGQGPQFIFQYYREEENGRGNFPPRFSGLQFPNYSSELNVNALELDDSALYLCASSPGTSVGETQYFGPGTRLLVL.

The CDR3 is CASSFGTGGLTDTQYF. The CDR3 DNA reads TGTGCCAGCAGCTTCGGAACAGGGGGACTCACAGATACGCAGTATTTT. The gene calls are TRBV7-9 and TRBJ2-3, with 8 bases identical to TRBD1. The CDR3 sequence is 16 residues long. The germline gives CDR1 SEHNR, CDR2 FQNEAQ (reference sequence). Trimming took 3 bases from V and 2 from J; bases not matched to a gene: 7. Filled out from reference TRBV7-9 and TRBJ2-3, the complete variable domain reads DTGVSQNPRHKITKRGQNVTFRCDPISEHNRLYWYRQTLGQGPEFLTYFQNEAQLEKSRLLSDRFSAERPKGSFSTLEIQRTEQGDSAMYLCASSFGTGGLTDTQYFGPGTRLTVL.

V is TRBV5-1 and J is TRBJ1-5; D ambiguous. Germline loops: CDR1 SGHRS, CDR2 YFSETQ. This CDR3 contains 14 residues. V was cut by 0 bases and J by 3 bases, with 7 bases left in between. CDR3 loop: CASSLDGYNQPQHF. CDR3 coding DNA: TGCGCCAGCAGCTTGGACGGATACAATCAGCCCCAGCATTTT. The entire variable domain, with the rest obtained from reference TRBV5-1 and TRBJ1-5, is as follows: KAGVTQTPRYLIKTRGQQVTLSCSPISGHRSVSWYQQTPGQGLQFLFEYFSETQRNKGNFPGRFSGRQFSNSRSEMNVSTLELGDSALYLCASSLDGYNQPQHFGDGTRLSIL.

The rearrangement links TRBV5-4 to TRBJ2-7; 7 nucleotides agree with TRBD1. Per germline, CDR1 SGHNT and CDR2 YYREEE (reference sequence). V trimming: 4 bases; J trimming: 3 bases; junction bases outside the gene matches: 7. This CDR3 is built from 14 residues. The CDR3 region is CASSPDRPIYEQYF. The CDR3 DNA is TGTGCCAGCAGCCCGGACAGGCCCATCTACGAGCAGTACTTC. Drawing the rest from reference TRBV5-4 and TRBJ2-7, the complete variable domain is ETGVTQSPTHLIKTRGQQVTLRCSSQSGHNTVSWYQQALGQGPQFIFQYYREEENGRGNFPPRFSGLQFPNYSSELNVNALELDDSALYLCASSPDRPIYEQYFGPGTRLTVT.

CDR3 nucleotide sequence: TGTGCCAGCAGCCAAGGGTCTCCAGGCGGGCTAAATCAGCCCCAGCATTTT. Protein sequence: CASSQGSPGGLNQPQHF. The chain joins TRBV7-2 to TRBJ1-5; D uncertain. V gave up 5 bases and J gave up 4 bases, with 21 bases separating them. CDR1 is SGHTA and CDR2 is FQGNSA in the germline V gene. The CDR3 totals 17 residues.

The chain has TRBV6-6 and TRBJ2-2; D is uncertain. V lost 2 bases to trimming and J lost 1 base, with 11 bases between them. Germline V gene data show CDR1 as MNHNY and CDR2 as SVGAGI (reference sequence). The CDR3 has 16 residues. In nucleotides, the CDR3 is TGTGCCAGCAGTTACGGTGGACGAAAGAACACCGGGGAGCTGTTTTTT. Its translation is CASSYGGRKNTGELFF.

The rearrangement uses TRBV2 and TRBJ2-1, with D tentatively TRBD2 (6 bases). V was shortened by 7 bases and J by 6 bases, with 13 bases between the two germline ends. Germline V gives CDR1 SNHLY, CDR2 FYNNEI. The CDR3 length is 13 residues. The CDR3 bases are TGTGCCAGCAAACTAGCAGGGCTCAATGAGCAGTTCTTC. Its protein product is CASKLAGLNEQFF.

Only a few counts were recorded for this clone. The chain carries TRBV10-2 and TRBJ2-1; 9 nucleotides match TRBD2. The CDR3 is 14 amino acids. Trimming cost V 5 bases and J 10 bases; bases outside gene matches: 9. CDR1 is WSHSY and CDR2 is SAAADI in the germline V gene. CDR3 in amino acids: CASSPSLSGGEQFF. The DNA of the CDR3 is TGCGCCAGCAGTCCTTCCCTTAGCGGGGGCGAGCAGTTCTTC.

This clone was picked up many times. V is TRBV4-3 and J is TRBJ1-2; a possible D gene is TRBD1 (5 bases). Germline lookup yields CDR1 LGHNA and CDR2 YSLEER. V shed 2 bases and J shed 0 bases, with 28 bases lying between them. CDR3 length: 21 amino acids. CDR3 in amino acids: CASSQSARLGTKAYTNYGYTF. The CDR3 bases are TGCGCCAGCAGCCAATCAGCAAGGTTGGGGACGAAGGCCTACACTAACTATGGCTACACCTTC.